This TCR beta chain emerged from a study of technical replicates of blood from a handful of donors. Trimming took 6 bases from V and 7 from J, leaving 13 bases between them. CDR3 length: 13 amino acids. In germline, CDR1 is SGHAT, CDR2 FQNNGV. The repertoire was sequenced with immunoSEQ multiplex PCR; TCRdb's copy has only in-frame clones and lacks some. The profile shows approximately 81,000 clones, 80% to 90% of them singletons. Sequenced sample: PBMCs. The genes are TRBV11-2 and TRBJ2-1; unclear D gene. The TCR sequence derives from a human donor in good health. Some clones in this sample may be carry-over from other donors' samples. The CDR3 here is CASSLSLGNEQFF. Here the CDR3 DNA reads TGTGCCAGCAGTCTTTCCCTCGGGAATGAGCAGTTCTTC.